This T cell receptor beta chain was observed in a study of blood T cell repertoires in COVID-19. Study in general: Material from acute and convalescent COVID-19 was sourced from the United States, Italy and Spain.

Residents of 24 US areas, aged roughly 18 to 95 years, made up the participants. Each exposed participant met a COVID-19 case in the 2 weeks preceding study entry. The table came from immunoSEQ multiplex PCR; TCRdb's copy has only in-frame clones and leaves some out. The sample has 250,000 to 300,000 clones, approximately 84% seen once; the top ten hold 5% to 8%. Sequencing was performed on PBMCs or T cells enriched from blood (not recorded which). The sequence derives from a woman aged 50 to 65 who had been exposed to COVID-19.

This chain's CDR3 is CSVEDRRGTPNYGYTF. The DNA of the CDR3 is TGCAGCGTTGAAGATCGGAGGGGCACCCCTAACTATGGCTACACCTTC. The genes are TRBV29-1 and TRBJ1-2; TRBD1 is a possible D gene (5 bases). The V gene lost 0 bases and the J gene lost 0 bases, with 14 bases spanning the gap. The CDR3 length is 16 residues. Germline-derived CDR1 and CDR2 are SQVTM and ANQGSEA. The full variable domain, rest sourced from reference TRBV29-1 and TRBJ1-2, is SAVISQKPSRDICQRGTSLTIQCQVDSQVTMMFWYRQQPGQSLTLIATANQGSEATYESGFVIDKFPISRPNLTFSTLTVSNMSPEDSSIYLCSVEDRRGTPNYGYTFGSGTRLTVV.